A selection of T cell receptor beta chains follows, all from one sample in a study of cytomegalovirus exposure and HLA in healthy donors. Only in-frame clones appear in the TCRdb table, and some are missing; sequencing was by immunoSEQ multiplex PCR. The table includes around 170,000 clones, about four fifths detected once. Sequenced: PBMCs. The receptors were gathered from a woman in her thirties in good health and CMV-seronegative. The CDR3 runs from the conserved cysteine through the conserved F or W. The D gene is left open where the match is weak. The listing skips clone size in some rows; elsewhere it reads once, few, many or a size class.

cdr3_nt: TGTGCCAGCAGTACCCATGCTACCGGGACAGGGGGTAATGTTCAGTACTTC
cdr3_aa: CASSTHATGTGGNVQYF
v_call: TRBV28
d_call: TRBD1
clone_size: once
j_call: TRBJ2-4

cdr3_nt: TGTGCCAGCAGCTTACGACGAGGCACGGTCTGGGAAAAACTGTTTTTT
cdr3_aa: CASSLRRGTVWEKLFF
v_call: TRBV7-8
d_call: -
clone_size: -
j_call: TRBJ1-4

cdr3_nt: TGTGCCAGCAGTGAAGTCGACAGCTTAAATCAGCCCCAGCATTTT
cdr3_aa: CASSEVDSLNQPQHF
v_call: TRBV6-1
d_call: -
clone_size: -
j_call: TRBJ1-5

cdr3_nt: TGTGCCAGCATTCCTGGGACAGGGGGATATCAGCCCCAGCATTTT
cdr3_aa: CASIPGTGGYQPQHF
v_call: TRBV6-6
d_call: TRBD1
clone_size: few
j_call: TRBJ1-5

cdr3_nt: TGTGCCACCGCCGCAGGGTTGATTGTGAACACTGAAGCTTTCTTT
cdr3_aa: CATAAGLIVNTEAFF
v_call: TRBV27
d_call: -
clone_size: -
j_call: TRBJ1-1

cdr3_nt: TGTGCCAGCAGAGATACAGGGACCACTGAAGCTTTCTTT
cdr3_aa: CASRDTGTTEAFF
v_call: TRBV27
d_call: -
clone_size: -
j_call: TRBJ1-1

cdr3_nt: TGCGCCAGCGGATGGACAGGAGGCTACGAGCAGTACTTC
cdr3_aa: CASGWTGGYEQYF
v_call: TRBV4-1
d_call: TRBD1
clone_size: few
j_call: TRBJ2-7

cdr3_nt: TGTGCCAGCAGCCAAGAGGGTAATGGGGGGGGCACTGAAGCTTTCTTT
cdr3_aa: CASSQEGNGGGTEAFF
v_call: TRBV4-2
d_call: -
clone_size: -
j_call: TRBJ1-1

cdr3_nt: TGTGCCAGCAGCCCACTAGGGGGGGACCCTAATGAGCAGTTCTTC
cdr3_aa: CASSPLGGDPNEQFF
v_call: TRBV7-3
d_call: -
clone_size: -
j_call: TRBJ2-1

cdr3_nt: TGTGCCAGCAGCTCTTCTGGGGCCAACGTCCTGACTTTC
cdr3_aa: CASSSSGANVLTF
v_call: TRBV7-3
d_call: -
clone_size: -
j_call: TRBJ2-6

cdr3_nt: TGCGCCAGCAGCTTGGTTGTGACAGGGAGGAACGAGCAGTACTTC
cdr3_aa: CASSLVVTGRNEQYF
v_call: TRBV5-1
d_call: -
clone_size: -
j_call: TRBJ2-7

cdr3_nt: TGTGCCAGCAGCTTGCTGGACAGGGGGCAAGAGACCCAGTACTTC
cdr3_aa: CASSLLDRGQETQYF
v_call: TRBV5-4
d_call: TRBD1
clone_size: -
j_call: TRBJ2-5

cdr3_nt: TGTGCCAGCAGTTCCGGGATTCAAGAGACCCAGTACTTC
cdr3_aa: CASSSGIQETQYF
v_call: TRBV25-1
d_call: -
clone_size: -
j_call: TRBJ2-5

cdr3_nt: TGTGCCAGTAGTCTCGGGACAGGGGGCGGCTACACCTTC
cdr3_aa: CASSLGTGGGYTF
v_call: TRBV19
d_call: TRBD1
clone_size: -
j_call: TRBJ1-2

cdr3_nt: TGTGCCAGCAGCTTAGGGGAGGCTGGAAACACCATATATTTT
cdr3_aa: CASSLGEAGNTIYF
v_call: TRBV7-9
d_call: -
clone_size: -
j_call: TRBJ1-3

cdr3_nt: TGCGCCAGCAGCTTGTCAGTTTCTGGAAACACCATATATTTT
cdr3_aa: CASSLSVSGNTIYF
v_call: TRBV5-1
d_call: -
clone_size: once
j_call: TRBJ1-3

cdr3_nt: TGTGCCAGCAGCCAGGGAATAGCGGGAAGGTACCAAGAGACCCAGTACTTC
cdr3_aa: CASSQGIAGRYQETQYF
v_call: TRBV4-2
d_call: TRBD2
clone_size: -
j_call: TRBJ2-5

cdr3_nt: TGTGCCAGCAGCCAAGAAAGCGGGGAATTTGATGAGCAGTTCTTC
cdr3_aa: CASSQESGEFDEQFF
v_call: TRBV4-2
d_call: TRBD2
clone_size: -
j_call: TRBJ2-1

cdr3_nt: TGTGCCAGCAGTTACTCGGTGGGACTGACGTCCTACGAGCAGTACTTC
cdr3_aa: CASSYSVGLTSYEQYF
v_call: TRBV6-5
d_call: -
clone_size: once
j_call: TRBJ2-7

cdr3_nt: TGTGCCAGCAGCGTAGAAGGGGGCAGGGGGGAGCAGTACTTC
cdr3_aa: CASSVEGGRGEQYF
v_call: TRBV9
d_call: TRBD1
clone_size: -
j_call: TRBJ2-7